These 20 T cell receptor beta chains came from one sample sequenced in a study of neurological immune-mediated disorders. TCRdb re-called the 5' RACE reads through MiXCR, storing one row per CDR3 protein. The table lists under 90,000 distinct CDR3 sequences, 10% of them singletons. Sequenced input: PBMCs. The receptors come from a middle-aged man in good health.

This clonotype appeared many times. This sequence joins TRBV5-1 and TRBJ2-6, with D perhaps TRBD1 (6 bases). Germline V gene sequence: CDR1 SGHRS, CDR2 YFSETQ. Trimming took off 4 bases at V and 4 bases at J, with 6 bases between the two ends. The CDR3 contains 13 residues. The CDR3 DNA follows: TGCGCCAGCAGCCAGGGGGGGGCCAACGTCCTGACTTTC. It yields the protein CASSQGGANVLTF.

The table lists this clonotype with many counts. The chain has TRBV3-1 and TRBJ2-5; tentatively, D is TRBD1 (6 bases). Germline lookup yields CDR1 LGHDT and CDR2 YNNKEL (reference sequence). CDR3 length equals 16 residues. V lost 1 base to trimming and J lost 5 bases, with 17 bases between them. CDR3 nucleotide sequence: TGTGCCAGCAGCCAAGGGGGACAAGTGAGGGCGGAGACCCAGTACTTC. Translated: CASSQGGQVRAETQYF.

This clonotype occurred many times. The rearrangement joins TRBV29-1 to TRBJ1-1, with 8 positions matching TRBD1. This CDR3 is built from 13 residues. Trimming cost V 6 bases and J 7 bases; bases outside gene matches: 10. Germline assignment: CDR1 SQVTM and CDR2 ANQGSEA. CDR3 region: CSVETGTGGEAFF. CDR3 nucleotides: TGCAGCGTCGAAACCGGGACAGGAGGTGAAGCTTTCTTT.

This clonotype was picked up many times. This chain uses TRBV27 with TRBJ2-7, with 14 nucleotides matching TRBD2. This CDR3 has 18 residues. Trimming cost V 5 bases and J 1 base; bases outside gene matches: 10. Germline V gives CDR1 MNHEY, CDR2 SMNVEV (reference sequence). The CDR3 protein is CASSQTSGRASFSYEQYF. In DNA form, the CDR3 reads TGTGCCAGCAGTCAGACTAGCGGGAGGGCCTCATTTTCCTACGAGCAGTACTTC.

This clonotype occurred a few times. The CDR3: CASSQAGSGPYEQYF. The CDR3 DNA sequence: TGTGCCAGCAGCCAAGCAGGTAGCGGACCCTACGAGCAGTACTTC. The chain carries TRBV3-1 and TRBJ2-7, with D possibly being TRBD2 (6 bases). Per germline, CDR1 LGHDT and CDR2 YNNKEL (reference sequence). V lost 1 base, J lost 2 bases, and 12 bases lay in between. The CDR3 runs 15 residues.

Many counts were recorded for this clonotype. The rearrangement joins TRBV20-1 to TRBJ2-3; D may be TRBD2 (7 bases). Trimming left V 5 bases short and J 1 base short, with 16 bases between. Germline-derived CDR1 and CDR2 are DFQATT and SNEGSKA (reference sequence). The CDR3 spans 15 residues. The DNA of the CDR3 is TGCAGTGCTCAGTTGGGGGGGGCTGGCACAGATACGCAGTATTTT. Protein sequence: CSAQLGGAGTDTQYF.

As regards this clonotype: Relative to the germline gene, one junction end is altered; a read error may explain this. The chain combines TRBV10-3 with TRBJ2-2; perhaps TRBD1 as D (6 bases). CDR3 size: 15 residues. Germline loops: CDR1 ENHRY, CDR2 SYGVKD. The CDR3, as DNA: TGTTCCATACCTCGTGGGGGCCGAAACACCGGGGAGCTGTTTTTT. This gives the protein CSIPRGGRNTGELFF.

This clonotype was seen ten or more times. The chain links TRBV18 to TRBJ2-1, with D perhaps being TRBD1 or TRBD2 (5 bases each). V dropped 3 bases and J dropped 8 bases, with 11 bases sitting between them. CDR3 length equals 13 residues. From germline, CDR1 is KGHSH and CDR2 LQKENI. The CDR3 nucleotides are TGTGCCAGCTCACCCCGGGGCGGTGATGAGCAGTTCTTC. It encodes CASSPRGGDEQFF.

This clonotype was seen many times. The CDR3 loop is CSADESSYNEQFF. DNA for the CDR3: TGCAGCGCTGACGAGAGCTCCTACAATGAGCAGTTCTTC. The rearrangement uses TRBV29-1 and TRBJ2-1, with D unresolved. CDR1 SQVTM and CDR2 ANQGSEA come from the germline V gene. The V and J ends lost 7 bases and 0 bases respectively, with 10 bases between them. The CDR3 length is 13 residues.

This clonotype was detected many times. The chain recombines TRBV6-1 with TRBJ1-5; 9 positions match TRBD1. In germline, CDR1 is MNHNS, CDR2 SASEGT. V lost 11 bases and J lost 4; bases outside the gene matches: 6. The CDR3 length is 13 residues. CDR3 loop: CAGGGQGNQPQHF. CDR3 nucleotides: TGTGCCGGGGGGGGACAGGGAAATCAGCCCCAGCATTTT.

This clonotype was counted ten times or more. This chain joins TRBV29-1 and TRBJ2-4; 8 bases fit TRBD1. Trimming removed 7 bases from V and 8 bases from J; junction bases left unmatched: 10. Per the germline V gene, CDR1 is SQVTM and CDR2 is ANQGSEA. The CDR3 length is 13 residues. CDR3 sequence: CSALTDRVDIQYF. For the CDR3, the DNA is TGCAGCGCCTTGACGGACAGGGTTGACATTCAGTACTTC.

The table lists this clonotype with many counts. The chain links TRBV12-3 or TRBV12-4 to TRBJ1-2, with 10 positions matching TRBD1. The CDR3 sequence is 14 residues long. Trimming removed 6 bases from V and 8 bases from J; junction bases left unmatched: 9. CDR3 DNA: TGTGCCAGCAGCCTGGGACAGGGGAACGAGGGCTACACCTTC. The encoded protein is CASSLGQGNEGYTF.

Notes on this clonotype: One end of the junction varies from germline; a read error may be responsible. V gene TRBV11-2 combines with J gene TRBJ2-7; maybe TRBD2 (6 bases). Germline V gene lookup returns CDR1 SGHAT and CDR2 FQNNGV. This CDR3 region has 13 residues. The CDR3: CASSSGTDYEHYF. The DNA for the CDR3 is TGTGCCAGCAGCTCCGGGACTGACTACGAGCACTACTTC. Together with reference TRBV11-2 and TRBJ2-7, the CDR3 gives the full variable domain: EAGVAQSPRYKIIEKRQSVAFWCNPISGHATLYWYQQILGQGPKLLIQFQNNGVVDDSQLPKDRFSAERLKGVDSTLKIQPAKLEDSAVYLCASSSGTDYEHYFGPGTRLTVT.

At least ten counts were recorded for this clonotype. The chain carries TRBV11-3 and TRBJ2-3; D is unresolved. The V gene lost 5 bases and the J gene lost 1 base, with 7 bases spanning the gap. Per germline, CDR1 SGHNT and CDR2 YENEEA. The CDR3 runs to 13 residues. The CDR3 loop reads CASSVRGTDTQYF. The CDR3 bases are TGTGCCAGCAGCGTCCGTGGCACAGATACGCAGTATTTT.

At least ten counts were recorded for this clonotype. The V and J genes are TRBV5-5 and TRBJ2-2; D gene unclear. The V gene's germline CDR1 is SGHKS and CDR2 YYEKEE (reference sequence). Between the trimmed V and J ends, which lost 1 base and 4 bases, there was a span of 14 bases. The CDR3 contains 16 residues. CDR3 in DNA: TGTGCCAGCAGCTTGACGCGTAACCGAGGCACCGGGGAGCTGTTTTTT. This translates into CASSLTRNRGTGELFF.

This clonotype was seen a handful of times. The chain is built from TRBV6-7 and TRBJ2-1; a possible D gene is TRBD2 (6 bases). TRBV6-7 is annotated as an ORF whose role is uncertain. The CDR3 has 12 residues. V shed 11 bases and J shed 5 bases, with 13 bases lying between them. The CDR3 region is CAGLAHNNEQFF. In nucleotides, the CDR3 is TGTGCCGGGCTAGCGCACAACAATGAGCAGTTCTTC.

This clonotype was recorded a few times. This may arise from a read error, as a much more abundant clone is one base away. The chain combines TRBV7-9 with TRBJ2-3; 9 bases fit TRBD2. There are 20 residues in the CDR3. In germline, CDR1 is SEHNR, CDR2 FQNEAQ (reference sequence). V dropped 7 bases and J dropped 1; count of bases not matched to a gene: 21. The CDR3 bases are TGTGCCAGCATTCCACTTGGTGAGCGGGGGGCCCTCGGCGGCACAGATACGCAGTATTTT. This translates into CASIPLGERGALGGTDTQYF.

This chain joins TRBV12-3 or TRBV12-4 and TRBJ2-1, with 8 bases that match TRBD2. The CDR3 runs 16 residues. The ends lost 6 bases at V and 6 bases at J; junction bases unmatched: 13. The CDR3 nucleotides are TGTGCCAGCAGAAGGACTAGCCCTTGGTGTTTCAATGAGCAGTTCTTC. It codes for CASRRTSPWCFNEQFF.

This clonotype was seen at least ten times. This sequence joins TRBV7-2 and TRBJ2-4; D remains unclear. CDR1 SGHTA and CDR2 FQGNSA come from the germline V gene. The length of the CDR3 is 17 residues. The germline V and J ends were trimmed by 2 bases and 5 bases, with 19 bases remaining between them. The CDR3: CASSLWRPHARENIQYF. The CDR3 nucleotides read TGTGCCAGCAGCTTATGGCGGCCCCACGCACGGGAAAACATTCAGTACTTC.

Only a few counts were recorded for this clonotype. This CDR3 reads CASSLAPGSRGETQYF. The CDR3 nucleotides are TGTGCCAGCAGCTTGGCCCCGGGATCTCGAGGGGAGACCCAGTACTTC. The chain uses TRBV5-5 and TRBJ2-5, with D possibly matching TRBD2 (5 bases). This CDR3 region has 16 residues. Germline CDR1 SGHKS, CDR2 YYEKEE (reference sequence). Trimming took off 0 bases at V and 5 bases at J, with 17 bases between the two ends.